These 22 T cell receptor beta chains were sequenced from one sample in a study of human T cells and chemical hapten exposure. A single record per CDR3 protein comes from TCRdb applying MiXCR to the RACE reads. The sample lists fewer than 85,000 distinct CDR3 sequences, 10% seen once, with approximately 2.5% in the top ten. The time point here: patch test 2, 6 weeks after DPC sensitization. Treatment described: therapeutic diphenylcyclopropenone sensitization with weekly scalp DPC. This specimen consisted of whole blood, obtained in connection with sensitization to the hapten diphenylcyclopropenone (DPC). These receptor sequences come from a woman in her 30s with alopecia areata. Some clones in this sample may be carry-over from other donors' samples.

This clonotype was seen repeatedly, ten times or more. CDR3 nucleotides: TGTGCCAGCAACGGACAGAGCCGGGAGACCCAGTACTTC. It is translated as CASNGQSRETQYF. The chain joins TRBV2 to TRBJ2-5; D possibly corresponds to TRBD1 (6 bases). This CDR3 has 13 residues. Germline V CDR1 and CDR2: SNHLY, FYNNEI. Between the trimmed V and J ends, which lost 7 bases and 5 bases, there was a span of 14 bases.

The genes are TRBV30 and TRBJ1-1; 11 bases align to TRBD1. The CDR3 runs 12 residues. Per the germline V gene, CDR1 is GTSNPN and CDR2 is SVGIG (reference sequence). V lost 5 bases to trimming and J lost 6 bases; unmatched junction nucleotides: 2. CDR3 DNA sequence: TGTGCCTGGGGACAGGGGGCCCCTGAAGCTTTCTTT. Protein sequence: CAWGQGAPEAFF. The entire variable domain, with the rest obtained from reference TRBV30 and TRBJ1-1, is as follows: SQTIHQWPATLVQPVGSPLSLECTVEGTSNPNLYWYRQAAGRGLQLLFYSVGIGQISSEVPQNLSASRPQDRQFILSSKKLLLSDSGFYLCAWGQGAPEAFFGQGTRLTVV.

The table lists this clonotype with many counts. The chain recombines TRBV20-1 with TRBJ2-7; 9 bases map to TRBD2. Germline loops: CDR1 DFQATT, CDR2 SNEGSKA (reference sequence). There are 16 residues in the CDR3. Trimming cost V 0 bases and J 3 bases; bases outside gene matches: 9. CDR3 region: CSARDSLTSGVYEQYF. The DNA for the CDR3 is TGCAGTGCTAGAGATTCCCTGACTAGCGGTGTCTACGAGCAGTACTTC.

The J gene is TRBJ2-5, the V gene TRBV27, with 10 bases matching TRBD2. The CDR3 runs 17 residues. The ends lost 0 bases at V and 1 base at J; junction bases unmatched: 5. CDR1 is MNHEY, CDR2 SMNVEV, per germline (reference sequence). The DNA of the CDR3 is TGTGCCAGCAGTTTATCGTCTTCTAGCGGGGGCCAAGAGACCCAGTACTTC. Encoded protein: CASSLSSSSGGQETQYF.

The chain has TRBV6-5 and TRBJ2-2; 7 bases line up with TRBD1. The CDR3 is 15 amino acids. Trimming at V came to 1 base and at J to 4 bases, leaving 3 bases not matched to a gene. CDR1 is MNHEY, CDR2 SVGAGI, per germline. CDR3 residues: CASSYWQGVTGELFF. The DNA for the CDR3 is TGTGCCAGCAGTTACTGGCAGGGGGTCACCGGGGAGCTGTTTTTT.

This clonotype was detected many times. Relative to the germline gene, one junction end is altered; a read error may explain this. The chain has TRBV7-7 and TRBJ2-1, with TRBD2 as a possible D gene (5 bases). CDR3 length: 13 residues. Germline CDR1 is SSHAT and CDR2 is FNYEAQ (reference sequence). In nucleotides, the CDR3 is TGTGCTAGCAGCTTAAGGGTCGGAGGAGAGCAGTTCTTC. Translating gives CASSLRVGGEQFF.

The rearrangement uses TRBV7-8 and TRBJ2-3; 11 bases fit TRBD2. Germline CDR1 and CDR2: SGHVS and FQNEAQ. Trimming took 2 bases from V and 4 from J; bases not matched to a gene: 8. CDR3 length equals 17 residues. CDR3 bases: TGTGCCAGCAGCTTACGGGGGACTAGCGGTGGCGCAGATACGCAGTATTTT. Its protein product is CASSLRGTSGGADTQYF.

This chain's CDR3 is CASSPRQGASEKLFF. The CDR3 DNA follows: TGTGCCAGCAGCCCTCGACAGGGGGCCAGTGAAAAACTGTTTTTT. This chain links TRBV7-2 with TRBJ1-4, with 10 bases aligning to TRBD1. CDR1 SGHTA and CDR2 FQGNSA come from the germline V gene. The CDR3 is 15 amino acids. The V gene end was trimmed by 5 bases and the J gene end by 7 bases; junction bases not matched to a gene: 7.

This chain uses TRBV20-1 with TRBJ1-1, with D maybe TRBD1 (5 bases). CDR1 is DFQATT, CDR2 SNEGSKA, per germline (reference sequence). Trimming pared 3 bases from V and 0 bases from J, leaving 8 bases between. The CDR3 is 13 residues long. The CDR3 loop is CSASDSVNTEAFF. CDR3 DNA sequence: TGCAGTGCTAGTGACAGTGTGAACACTGAAGCTTTCTTT.

The V call is TRBV20-1, the J call TRBJ2-7, with 12 bases that match TRBD2. Trimming removed 5 bases from V and 4 bases from J; junction bases left unmatched: 6. Germline loops: CDR1 DFQATT, CDR2 SNEGSKA (reference sequence). This CDR3 has 14 residues. CDR3 residues: CSAQKTSGSYEQYF. The CDR3, as DNA: TGCAGTGCTCAAAAGACTAGCGGGAGTTACGAGCAGTACTTC.

This clonotype was seen only a few times. The rearrangement links TRBV7-2 to TRBJ2-7; D is tentatively TRBD1 or TRBD2 (5 bases each). Trimming cost V 5 bases and J 3 bases, with 20 bases left between them. This CDR3 is 16 amino acids long. Germline CDR1 SGHTA, CDR2 FQGNSA. CDR3 amino acids: CASSVSGTQSLYEQYF. The CDR3 DNA sequence: TGTGCCAGCAGCGTCTCCGGGACCCAATCCCTCTACGAGCAGTACTTC.

This clonotype appeared many times. This sequence joins TRBV5-4 and TRBJ2-5; D ambiguous. Germline V gives CDR1 SGHNT, CDR2 YYREEE (reference sequence). With 1 base removed from V and 2 bases from J, the gap between germline ends came to 6 bases. The CDR3 extends over 13 amino acids. The CDR3 bases are TGTGCCAGCAGCTTGCCCCAACAAGAGACCCAGTACTTC. It encodes CASSLPQQETQYF.

This clonotype came up a few times. This chain links TRBV5-1 with TRBJ2-7; 12 bases map to TRBD1. The CDR3 contains 14 residues. V gave up 4 bases and J gave up 5 bases; unmatched junction bases: 4. Germline lookup yields CDR1 SGHRS and CDR2 YFSETQ. DNA of the CDR3: TGCGCCAGCAGCGCAGGGACAGGGGGCGACGAGCAGTACTTC. Protein product: CASSAGTGGDEQYF. Based on the CDR3 plus reference TRBV5-1 and TRBJ2-7, the full variable domain is KAGVTQTPRYLIKTRGQQVTLSCSPISGHRSVSWYQQTPGQGLQFLFEYFSETQRNKGNFPGRFSGRQFSNSRSEMNVSTLELGDSALYLCASSAGTGGDEQYFGPGTRLTVT.

This clonotype was counted between two and nine times. The J gene is TRBJ1-3, the V gene TRBV7-2; no reliable D call. The CDR3 covers 14 residues. Trimming cost V 1 base and J 0 bases, with 4 bases left between them. Germline CDR1 is SGHTA and CDR2 is FQGNSA. The CDR3 bases are TGTGCCAGCAGCTTAGGGCTCTCTGGAAACACCATATATTTT. It encodes CASSLGLSGNTIYF.

There are a few counts of this clonotype. V gene TRBV20-1 combines with J gene TRBJ1-1, with TRBD1 as a possible D gene (5 bases). The CDR3 has 14 residues. Trimming stripped 1 base from V and 5 bases from J, with 14 bases between. Germline lookup yields CDR1 DFQATT and CDR2 SNEGSKA (reference sequence). DNA of the CDR3: TGCAGTGCTAGAGGCCCAGGGAGAGGAACTGAAGCTTTCTTT. It is translated as CSARGPGRGTEAFF.

The chain's CDR3 is CSARTGLFQYF. Here the CDR3 DNA reads TGCAGCGCCCGGACAGGGCTTTTTCAGTACTTC. The chain links TRBV29-1 to TRBJ2-4; 8 bases line up with TRBD1. Trimming cost V 7 bases and J 11 bases; bases outside gene matches: 7. Per germline, CDR1 SQVTM and CDR2 ANQGSEA. This CDR3 is built from 11 residues. Full variable domain (outside the CDR3, taken from reference TRBV29-1 and TRBJ2-4): SAVISQKPSRDICQRGTSLTIQCQVDSQVTMMFWYRQQPGQSLTLIATANQGSEATYESGFVIDKFPISRPNLTFSTLTVSNMSPEDSSIYLCSARTGLFQYFGAGTRLSVL.

The chain links TRBV6-5 to TRBJ2-3; no clear D gene. Germline CDR1 reads MNHEY; CDR2 reads SVGAGI. There are 13 residues in the CDR3. CDR3 in amino acids: CVSKTWDTDTQYF. The CDR3 DNA sequence: TGTGTCTCGAAGACTTGGGACACAGATACGCAGTATTTT.

The chain joins TRBV28 to TRBJ2-7, with TRBD1 matching 9 bases. There are 14 residues in the CDR3. Germline V lookup: CDR1 MDHEN, CDR2 SYDVKM. The junction had 8 bases not matched to a gene; V was cut back by 4 bases and J by 7 bases. CDR3 DNA sequence: TGTGCCAGCAGTTACAGGGGGCGGGTTAATGAGCAGTACTTC. It translates to CASSYRGRVNEQYF.

The V and J genes are TRBV12-3 or TRBV12-4 and TRBJ1-5; 8 bases match TRBD1. V gave up 6 bases and J gave up 6 bases; unmatched junction bases: 7. This CDR3 region has 14 residues. This CDR3 reads CASSGQGRTQPQHF. CDR3 coding DNA: TGTGCCAGCAGCGGACAGGGAAGGACTCAGCCCCAGCATTTT.

This clonotype was detected ten times or more. The genes are TRBV7-7 and TRBJ2-1; D might be TRBD1 (6 bases). V lost 4 bases, J lost 4 bases, and 8 bases lay in between. Looked up from germline, CDR1 is SSHAT and CDR2 is FNYEAQ (reference sequence). The CDR3 is made up of 13 amino acids. The CDR3 sequence is CASSSDRYNEQFF. The CDR3 DNA sequence: TGTGCCAGCAGCTCGGACAGATACAATGAGCAGTTCTTC. Complete variable domain (other parts from reference TRBV7-7 and TRBJ2-1): GAGVSQSPRYKVTKRGQDVTLRCDPISSHATLYWYQQALGQGPEFLTYFNYEAQPDKSGLPSDRFSAERPEGSISTLTIQRTEQRDSAMYRCASSSDRYNEQFFGPGTRLTVL.

This clonotype was found many times. V and J are TRBV20-1 and TRBJ2-1; D uncertain. Germline-derived CDR1 and CDR2 are DFQATT and SNEGSKA (reference sequence). The ends were cut back, 0 bases at V and 9 bases at J, with 6 bases in the middle. This CDR3 is 11 amino acids long. Here the CDR3 reads CSAREPGEQFF. CDR3 nucleotides: TGCAGTGCTAGAGAACCGGGTGAGCAGTTCTTC.

In this sample, this clonotype turned up many times. The rearrangement links TRBV5-1 to TRBJ2-3, with D possibly being TRBD1 (5 bases). Germline V gene sequence: CDR1 SGHRS, CDR2 YFSETQ. Trimming cost V 4 bases and J 0 bases, with 12 bases left between them. This CDR3 is 15 amino acids long. In DNA, the CDR3 is TGCGCCAGCAGCCTAGACAGTAGGAGCACAGATACGCAGTATTTT. As protein: CASSLDSRSTDTQYF.